A selection of T cell receptor beta chains follows, all from one sample in a study of T cells after yellow fever vaccination. TCRdb fed the 5' RACE reads into MiXCR, producing one record per CDR3 protein. There are 310,000 or so distinct CDR3 sequences in the sample; around 3.9% occur only once, and around a quarter lies in the top ten. Sample: PBMCs, taken on the day of the yellow fever booster vaccination. Every receptor here comes from a man aged 18 to 29 who received the YFV17D yellow fever vaccine. Both conserved end residues are part of each CDR3. The order of the fields is clone size, D gene, V gene, J gene, CDR3 protein, CDR3 DNA. D genes are given only for firm matches. Clone sizes are given selectively: once, few, many, or a class where the clone is expanded.

>many|.|TRBV4-1|TRBJ2-1
CASSQDDRSYYEQFF
TGCGCCAGCAGCCAAGATGACAGGTCCTACTATGAGCAGTTCTTC
>.|TRBD2|TRBV7-9|TRBJ2-5
CASNQYTSGGQETQYF
TGTGCCAGCAATCAATATACTAGCGGTGGCCAAGAGACCCAGTACTTC
>many|.|TRBV14|TRBJ1-6
CASSHRRPGDSYNSPLHF
TGTGCCAGCAGCCACAGAAGACCAGGGGACTCCTATAATTCACCCCTCCACTTT
>many|.|TRBV5-1|TRBJ2-3
CASSFEGFDTQYF
TGCGCCAGCAGCTTCGAAGGGTTTGATACGCAGTATTTT
>few|.|TRBV5-4|TRBJ1-3
CASSGRGSGNTIYF
TGTGCCAGCAGCGGCAGGGGTTCTGGAAACACCATATATTTT
>few|TRBD1|TRBV28|TRBJ1-1
CASTDRGRGAFF
TGTGCCAGCACCGACAGGGGCCGGGGGGCTTTCTTT
>few|.|TRBV5-1|TRBJ1-1
CASSSGERGTEAFF
TGCGCCAGCAGCTCCGGGGAGCGTGGCACTGAAGCTTTCTTT
>.|TRBD1|TRBV4-1|TRBJ1-2
CASSPYRGHHGYTF
TGCGCCAGCAGCCCGTACAGGGGGCACCATGGCTACACCTTC
>few|TRBD1|TRBV20-1|TRBJ1-2
CSAVQGARGYTF
TGCAGTGCTGTGCAGGGGGCGCGAGGCTACACCTTC
>.|TRBD2|TRBV14|TRBJ2-5
CASSQDWVGLAGLQETQYF
TGTGCCAGCAGCCAAGATTGGGTAGGGCTAGCGGGGCTCCAAGAGACCCAGTACTTC
>.|.|TRBV6-5|TRBJ2-4
CASSYPQDREGPKNIQYF
TGTGCCAGCAGTTATCCCCAAGACAGGGAGGGACCCAAAAACATTCAGTACTTC
>few|.|TRBV4-3|TRBJ1-2
CASSLGGSSYGYTF
TGCGCCAGCAGCCTAGGGGGGTCGTCCTATGGCTACACCTTC
>.|.|TRBV24-1|TRBJ2-1
CATRRSVAYNEQFF
TGTGCCACCAGAAGGTCTGTAGCCTACAATGAGCAGTTCTTC
>many|.|TRBV5-1|TRBJ2-7
CASSPSEGLPYEQYF
TGCGCCAGCAGCCCCTCGGAGGGGCTCCCTTACGAGCAGTACTTC
>many|.|TRBV19|TRBJ2-7
CASSPADAYEQYF
TGTGCCAGTAGCCCAGCGGACGCCTACGAGCAGTACTTC
>many|.|TRBV7-2|TRBJ1-1
CASSVDSALNTEAFF
TGTGCCAGCAGCGTTGACAGCGCCCTAAACACTGAAGCTTTCTTT
>.|TRBD2|TRBV5-1|TRBJ2-5
CASSSVLAGGVTETQYF
TGCGCCAGCAGCTCTGTGCTAGCGGGGGGCGTTACGGAGACCCAGTACTTC
>many|.|TRBV18|TRBJ2-5
CASSSQFETQYF
TGTGCCAGCTCAAGCCAGTTTGAGACCCAGTACTTC
>many|.|TRBV4-2|TRBJ1-3
CASSQVGQAFSGNTIYF
TGTGCCAGCAGCCAAGTGGGGCAGGCGTTCTCTGGAAACACCATATATTTT
>.|.|TRBV5-4|TRBJ1-1
CASSSPGENTEAFF
TGTGCCAGCAGCTCACCGGGGGAGAACACTGAAGCTTTCTTT
>many|TRBD1|TRBV25-1|TRBJ2-1
CASSEYIRDRGRDEQFF
TGTGCCAGCAGTGAATATATTCGAGACAGGGGTCGGGATGAGCAGTTCTTC
>few|TRBD1|TRBV5-8|TRBJ1-6
CASSLSQGADPYNSPLHF
TGTGCCAGCAGCTTGAGTCAGGGGGCGGACCCCTATAATTCACCCCTCCACTTT
>many|.|TRBV6-5|TRBJ2-3
CASSYSIIGGRTDTQYF
TGTGCCAGCAGTTACTCGATTATCGGGGGCCGCACAGATACGCAGTATTTT
>few|.|TRBV3-1|TRBJ1-6
CASSGRRYNSPLHF
TGTGCCAGCAGCGGACGGAGATATAATTCACCCCTCCACTTT
>.|.|TRBV5-1|TRBJ1-1
CASSFLGGPRTTEAFF
TGCGCCAGCAGCTTTCTTGGGGGGCCCCGAACCACTGAAGCTTTCTTT
>.|.|TRBV4-1|TRBJ2-3
CASSQGARGPQGTDTQYF
TGCGCCAGCAGCCAAGGGGCTCGGGGGCCCCAAGGGACAGATACGCAGTATTTT
>many|.|TRBV6-2/TRBV6-3|TRBJ2-1
CASSYDYGEQFF
TGTGCCAGCAGTTACGATTATGGTGAGCAGTTCTTC
>few|TRBD1|TRBV20-1|TRBJ2-3
CSARSPTGDVLDTQYF
TGCAGTGCTAGAAGCCCGACAGGGGATGTATTAGATACGCAGTATTTT
>.|.|TRBV4-3|TRBJ1-1
CASSQDMKGDTEAFF
TGCGCCAGCAGCCAAGACATGAAGGGGGACACTGAAGCTTTCTTT
>many|TRBD1|TRBV4-1|TRBJ1-1
CASSQAGTVTEAFF
TGCGCCAGCAGCCAAGCCGGGACAGTTACTGAAGCTTTCTTT
>many|.|TRBV7-9|TRBJ2-1
CASSSTSSGPKNEQFF
TGTGCCAGCAGCTCCACCTCTTCTGGGCCCAAGAATGAGCAGTTCTTC
>many|.|TRBV5-1|TRBJ2-2
CASSPTGNTGELFF
TGCGCCAGCAGCCCGACAGGCAACACCGGGGAGCTGTTTTTT
>.|.|TRBV20-1|TRBJ2-1
CSAGLNGDEQFF
TGCAGTGCTGGGTTAAACGGGGATGAGCAGTTCTTC
>many|TRBD2|TRBV7-2|TRBJ2-5
CASSQTGTSRETQYF
TGTGCCAGCAGCCAGACCGGGACTAGCCGAGAGACCCAGTACTTC
>.|TRBD2|TRBV12-3/TRBV12-4|TRBJ2-2
CASSLSPGGIFQNTGELFF
TGTGCCAGCAGTTTGTCACCGGGGGGGATCTTCCAAAACACCGGGGAGCTGTTTTTT
>.|.|TRBV6-6|TRBJ1-4
CASSYLPRVSVVYATNEKLFF
TGTGCCAGCAGTTACTTACCCCGGGTCTCGGTGGTTTATGCAACTAATGAAAAACTGTTTTTT
>few|.|TRBV19|TRBJ2-1
CASGFINNEQFF
TGTGCCAGTGGGTTCATAAACAATGAGCAGTTCTTC
>.|.|TRBV27|TRBJ2-5
CASSLSGAGTQYF
TGTGCCAGCAGTTTATCAGGGGCCGGTACCCAGTACTTC
>many|TRBD2|TRBV5-6|TRBJ2-1
CASSFPSGGYNEQFF
TGTGCCAGCAGCTTCCCTAGCGGGGGTTACAATGAGCAGTTCTTC
>many|TRBD1|TRBV5-1|TRBJ1-1
CASSPAGGGNTEAFF
TGCGCCAGCAGCCCCGCAGGGGGCGGGAACACTGAAGCTTTCTTT
>.|TRBD2|TRBV4-1|TRBJ2-2
CASSQDRRLAGGNTGELFF
TGCGCCAGCAGCCAAGATCGGAGACTAGCGGGGGGGAACACCGGGGAGCTGTTTTTT
>few|.|TRBV3-1|TRBJ1-6
CASSQDSPLHF
TGTGCCAGCAGCCAAGATTCACCCCTCCACTTT
>many|.|TRBV7-3|TRBJ2-5
CASSPSSFGETQYF
TGTGCCAGCAGCCCCTCTAGTTTCGGAGAGACCCAGTACTTC
>many|TRBD1|TRBV12-3/TRBV12-4|TRBJ2-5
CASSAGQGGGETQYF
TGTGCCAGCAGCGCGGGACAGGGGGGAGGAGAGACCCAGTACTTC
>.|.|TRBV5-1|TRBJ2-1
CASSLGAGANNEQFF
TGCGCCAGCAGCTTGGGGGCAGGGGCAAACAATGAGCAGTTCTTC
>.|.|TRBV5-3|TRBJ1-2
CARSLPDRNYGYTF
TGTGCCAGAAGCCTCCCTGACAGGAACTATGGCTACACCTTC
>.|.|TRBV5-6|TRBJ2-1
CASSGGEDEQFF
TGTGCCAGCAGCGGGGGTGAGGATGAGCAGTTCTTC
>few|.|TRBV7-2|TRBJ1-4
CASSLLMGGTINEKLFF
TGTGCCAGCAGCTTATTGATGGGGGGGACCATTAATGAAAAACTGTTTTTT
>few|TRBD1|TRBV12-3/TRBV12-4|TRBJ1-6
CASSPGQFNSPLHF
TGTGCCAGCAGCCCGGGACAGTTTAATTCACCCCTCCACTTT
>few|.|TRBV4-3|TRBJ1-6
CASSQDSHSNSPLHF
TGCGCCAGCAGCCAAGATAGCCACTCAAATTCACCCCTCCACTTT
>many|.|TRBV5-1|TRBJ1-1
CASSFEGALNTEAFF
TGCGCCAGCAGCTTTGAGGGAGCCCTGAACACTGAAGCTTTCTTT
>few|.|TRBV9|TRBJ1-3
CASSEGMAGNTIYF
TGTGCCAGCAGCGAGGGGATGGCTGGAAACACCATATATTTT
>.|TRBD1|TRBV5-5|TRBJ2-3
CASSGGDRGIDTQYF
TGTGCCAGCAGCGGAGGGGACAGGGGTATAGATACGCAGTATTTT
>.|.|TRBV7-6|TRBJ2-3
CASSLNSRRSRDTQYF
TGTGCCAGCAGCTTAAATTCTCGTAGGAGTAGAGATACGCAGTATTTT